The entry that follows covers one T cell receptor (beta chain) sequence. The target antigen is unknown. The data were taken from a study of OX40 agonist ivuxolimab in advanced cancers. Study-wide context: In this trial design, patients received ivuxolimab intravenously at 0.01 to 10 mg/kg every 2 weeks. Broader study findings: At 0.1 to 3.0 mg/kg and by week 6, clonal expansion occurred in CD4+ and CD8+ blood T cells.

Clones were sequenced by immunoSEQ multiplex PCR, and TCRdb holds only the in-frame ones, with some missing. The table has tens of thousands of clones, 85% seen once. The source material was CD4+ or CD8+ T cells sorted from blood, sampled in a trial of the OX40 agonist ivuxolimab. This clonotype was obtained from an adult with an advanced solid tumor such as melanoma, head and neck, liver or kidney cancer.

The CDR3 region is CARGKGGTTGELFF. The CDR3 nucleotides are TGTGCCAGGGGAAAAGGGGGAACCACCGGGGAGCTGTTTTTT. The chain couples TRBV5-4 to TRBJ2-2; perhaps TRBD1 as D (6 bases). V dropped 8 bases and J dropped 4 bases, with 15 bases sitting between them. The germline gives CDR1 SGHNT, CDR2 YYREEE (reference sequence). The CDR3 runs 14 residues.